These 32 T cell receptor beta chains share one sample of origin, sequenced in a study of T cell repertoires in cytomegalovirus infection. A single record per CDR3 protein comes from TCRdb applying MiXCR to the reads. Counted here are roughly 500,000 distinct CDR3 sequences, about 11% occurring once; the ten biggest clones make up 10%. Sequencing was done on a sample of PBMCs. These receptor sequences come from a human donor in good health (CMV status not recorded). Some clones in this sample may be carry-over from other donors' samples.

The V gene is TRBV2, the J gene TRBJ2-1, with TRBD1 matching over 8 bases. Losses at the gene ends were 6 bases for V and 4 bases for J; bases not matched to a gene: 8. CDR1 and CDR2 from the germline V gene are SNHLY and FYNNEI. The CDR3 extends over 15 amino acids. The DNA for the CDR3 is TGTGCCAGCAGGGAGGACAGGGCGGGTTACAATGAGCAGTTCTTC. Translated: CASREDRAGYNEQFF.

This clonotype has more than one count but fewer than ten. The chain recombines TRBV20-1 with TRBJ2-5; 8 bases are shared with TRBD2. In germline, CDR1 is DFQATT, CDR2 SNEGSKA (reference sequence). CDR3 length: 13 amino acids. With 3 bases clipped from V and 5 bases from J, the junction kept 5 bases outside the gene matches. CDR3 amino acids: CSARREDWETQYF. In DNA, the CDR3 is TGCAGTGCTAGGCGGGAGGACTGGGAGACCCAGTACTTC.

This clonotype was counted at least ten times. The V gene is TRBV14, the J gene TRBJ2-1; no clear D. The CDR3 sequence is 14 residues long. V shed 3 bases and J shed 5 bases, with 11 bases lying between them. Germline CDR1 reads SGHDN; CDR2 reads FVKESK. The CDR3 loop is CASSQYGRNNEQFF. Here the CDR3 DNA reads TGTGCCAGCAGCCAGTACGGAAGGAACAATGAGCAGTTCTTC.

This clonotype occurred many times. This sequence joins TRBV7-6 and TRBJ2-5; 7 nucleotides line up with TRBD2. V dropped 2 bases and J dropped 5; count of bases not matched to a gene: 8. Germline CDR1 reads SGHVS; CDR2 reads FNYEAQ. This CDR3 has 15 amino acids. The CDR3 coding sequence is TGTGCCAGCAGCTTAATAGCGGGCCCAGGGGAGACCCAGTACTTC. This gives the protein CASSLIAGPGETQYF.

This clonotype was seen repeatedly, ten times or more. The chain carries TRBV29-1 and TRBJ2-7; the D gene is possibly TRBD1 (6 bases). Germline loops: CDR1 SQVTM, CDR2 ANQGSEA. With 6 bases removed from V and 0 bases from J, the gap between germline ends came to 18 bases. The CDR3 is 15 residues long. In DNA, the CDR3 is TGCAGCGTGGGAAGATCGGACAGCCGCTCCTACGAGCAGTACTTC. This encodes CSVGRSDSRSYEQYF.

This clonotype was recorded at least ten times. The chain is built from TRBV5-4 and TRBJ2-7, with D unresolved. The CDR3 runs 14 residues. The V and J ends lost 1 base and 0 bases respectively, with 8 bases between them. Germline V CDR1 and CDR2: SGHNT, YYREEE (reference sequence). The CDR3 sequence: CASSLWTVSYEQYF. CDR3 nucleotide sequence: TGTGCCAGCAGCTTGTGGACGGTCTCCTACGAGCAGTACTTC.

This clonotype was counted at least ten times. CDR3 protein: CSVISGLENYGYTF. CDR3 sequence (DNA): TGCAGTGTAATCTCAGGGTTGGAGAACTATGGCTACACCTTC. The J gene is TRBJ1-2, the V gene TRBV29-1, with a tentative D call TRBD1 (5 bases). Germline-derived CDR1 and CDR2 are SQVTM and ANQGSEA. The CDR3 consists of 14 residues.

This rearrangement joins TRBV7-9 to TRBJ1-2; D remains ambiguous. Germline CDR1 and CDR2: SEHNR and FQNEAQ (reference sequence). The CDR3 contains 13 residues. V was cut by 6 bases and J by 6 bases, with 14 bases left in between. In nucleotides, the CDR3 is TGTGCCAGCAGACCCCGGTTGATCGATGGCTACACCTTC. Protein: CASRPRLIDGYTF.

In this sample, this clonotype turned up many times. The gene calls are TRBV19 and TRBJ2-3, with D possibly being TRBD1 (6 bases). Between the trimmed V and J ends, which lost 5 bases and 7 bases, there was a span of 22 bases. The germline CDR1 and CDR2 sequences are LNHDA and SQIVND (reference sequence). The CDR3 is 16 residues long. The CDR3 sequence: CASSGWTASLAYTQYF. CDR3 coding DNA: TGTGCCAGTAGTGGATGGACAGCCAGCCTCGCTTATACGCAGTATTTT.

The table lists this clonotype with a few counts. The chain employs TRBV10-3 and TRBJ1-1; D is possibly TRBD1 (5 bases). Germline-derived CDR1 and CDR2 are ENHRY and SYGVKD. CDR3 length: 13 residues. V lost 5 bases, J lost 1 base, and 8 bases lay in between. CDR3 sequence reads: CAISSTGNTEAFF. CDR3 coding DNA: TGTGCCATCAGTTCTACAGGGAACACTGAAGCTTTCTTT.

This clonotype was found many times. The chain is built from TRBV20-1 and TRBJ1-5; D unresolved. This CDR3 is built from 14 residues. Germline assignment: CDR1 DFQATT and CDR2 SNEGSKA (reference sequence). V was trimmed by 3 bases and J by 4 bases, leaving 13 bases between them. The CDR3 DNA is TGCAGTGCTAGTGCCGACCCGAGGAATCAGCCCCAGCATTTT. Translated: CSASADPRNQPQHF.

As for this clonotype: This may come from a read error, since a much larger clone is one base off. This sequence joins TRBV9 and TRBJ1-1, with D tentatively TRBD1 (5 bases). The germline gives CDR1 SGDLS, CDR2 YYNGEE. This CDR3 is 13 amino acids long. Trimming pared 3 bases from V and 3 bases from J, leaving 9 bases between. The CDR3 region has the DNA TGTGCCAGCAGCGCCTGGGGGGACACTGAAGCTTTCTTT. Translation gives CASSAWGDTEAFF. The full variable domain, in which reference TRBV9 and TRBJ1-1 provide the parts outside the CDR3, is DSGVTQTPKHLITATGQRVTLRCSPRSGDLSVYWYQQSLDQGLQFLIQYYNGEERAKGNILERFSAQQFPDLHSELNLSSLELGDSALYFCASSAWGDTEAFFGQGTRLTVV.

There are many counts of this clonotype. This chain connects TRBV7-8 to TRBJ2-1; D might be TRBD1 (5 bases). CDR1 and CDR2 (germline): SGHVS, FQNEAQ. Trimming stripped 2 bases from V and 2 bases from J, with 10 bases between. This CDR3 has 15 amino acids. The DNA of the CDR3 is TGTGCCAGCAGCTTATTGAAGGGGCCCTACAATGAGCAGTTCTTC. Translating it yields CASSLLKGPYNEQFF.

The table lists this clonotype with many counts. The V gene is TRBV28, the J gene TRBJ2-1, with 14 bases fitting TRBD2. Trimming cost V 9 bases and J 8 bases; bases outside gene matches: 15. Germline CDR1 is MDHEN and CDR2 is SYDVKM. The CDR3 extends over 17 amino acids. The CDR3: CASAGTSGSFFPHEQFF. CDR3 nucleotide sequence: TGTGCCAGTGCCGGGACTAGCGGGAGTTTTTTTCCGCATGAGCAGTTCTTC. The full variable domain, its missing parts supplied by reference TRBV28 and TRBJ2-1, is DVKVTQSSRYLVKRTGEKVFLECVQDMDHENMFWYRQDPGLGLRLIYFSYDVKMKEKGDIPEGYSVSREKKERFSLILESASTNQTSMYLCASAGTSGSFFPHEQFFGPGTRLTVL.

This clonotype was counted at least ten times. In DNA form, the CDR3 reads TGTGCCAGCACCTCGGTGCAGGGGGACACTGAAGCTTTCTTT. It specifies CASTSVQGDTEAFF. The chain is built from TRBV27 and TRBJ1-1; TRBD1 matches at 7 bases. The V gene end was trimmed by 7 bases and the J gene end by 3 bases; junction bases not matched to a gene: 8. This CDR3 is built from 14 residues. Germline CDR1 MNHEY, CDR2 SMNVEV (reference sequence).

This clonotype was counted many times. The CDR3 protein is CASSSPTSGGFTQYF. The DNA for the CDR3 is TGTGCCAGCAGCTCCCCGACTAGCGGGGGATTTACGCAGTATTTT. The rearrangement joins TRBV7-2 to TRBJ2-3; 12 nucleotides align to TRBD2. The length of the CDR3 is 15 residues. Germline V gene lookup returns CDR1 SGHTA and CDR2 FQGNSA. With 4 bases clipped from V and 8 bases from J, the junction kept 7 bases outside the gene matches.

This clonotype appeared once. DNA for the CDR3: TGCAGTGCTCTCCGGGACAGGGGGACGGCAGCTGAAGCTTTCTTT. Its protein product is CSALRDRGTAAEAFF. J is TRBJ1-1 and V is TRBV20-1; 11 nucleotides line up with TRBD1. J lost 6 bases, V lost 5 bases, and 11 bases had no gene match. Germline CDR1 and CDR2: DFQATT and SNEGSKA (reference sequence). The CDR3 has 15 residues.

This clonotype was seen at least ten times. The V call is TRBV19, the J call TRBJ1-6; D gene ambiguous. V dropped 4 bases and J dropped 10 bases, with 8 bases sitting between them. The CDR3 covers 12 residues. Germline CDR1 and CDR2: LNHDA and SQIVND (reference sequence). CDR3 bases: TGTGCCAGTAGTACACAAGAATCACCCCTCCACTTT. Translating gives CASSTQESPLHF.

This clonotype showed up many times. The genes are TRBV7-2 and TRBJ2-3, with 9 positions matching TRBD1. CDR1 SGHTA and CDR2 FQGNSA come from the germline V gene. This CDR3 comprises 16 residues. The V segment lost 5 bases and the J segment 4 bases; nucleotides outside the gene matches: 10. DNA for the CDR3: TGTGCCAGCAGCCCTCGGGACAGGGTAATTGCAGATACGCAGTATTTT. Its translation is CASSPRDRVIADTQYF.

The chain's CDR3 is CASSAGLNSPLHF. CDR3 DNA sequence: TGTGCCAGCAGTGCGGGCCTTAATTCACCCCTCCACTTT. V gene TRBV2 combines with J gene TRBJ1-6, with D unclear. The CDR3 sequence is 13 residues long. V was cut by 4 bases and J by 6 bases, with 7 bases left in between. CDR1 is SNHLY, CDR2 FYNNEI, per germline.

This clonotype was detected many times. The V and J genes are TRBV9 and TRBJ1-5; the D is unclear. CDR1 and CDR2 (germline): SGDLS, YYNGEE. Trimming removed 0 bases from V and 6 bases from J, with 13 bases in between. There are 15 residues in the CDR3. The CDR3 nucleotides are TGTGCCAGCAGCGTAGAAGGGAGGGTCGGTCAGCCCCAGCATTTT. As protein: CASSVEGRVGQPQHF.

The sample holds a few counts of this clonotype. The chain carries TRBV9 and TRBJ2-1; D not resolved. Germline assignment: CDR1 SGDLS and CDR2 YYNGEE. This CDR3 is built from 15 residues. Trimming removed 0 bases at V and 2 bases at J, with 9 bases between. CDR3 DNA sequence: TGTGCCAGCAGCGTAGGCAGCGACACCTACAATGAGCAGTTCTTC. Translating it yields CASSVGSDTYNEQFF.

This clonotype was recorded many times. The chain carries TRBV7-8 and TRBJ1-6, with D hard to call. The CDR3 spans 14 residues. CDR1 is SGHVS, CDR2 FQNEAQ, per germline. V was pared by 5 bases and J by 6 bases, with 11 bases between. CDR3: CASSLTLTNSPLHF. The CDR3 DNA reads TGTGCCAGCAGCCTAACCCTAACTAATTCACCCCTCCACTTT.

This clonotype was detected a few times. The chain has TRBV20-1 and TRBJ1-2, with TRBD1 as a possible D gene (5 bases). This CDR3 has 15 residues. The germline V gene has CDR1 DFQATT and CDR2 SNEGSKA (reference sequence). The germline V and J ends were trimmed by 0 bases and 8 bases, with 19 bases remaining between them. CDR3 nucleotides: TGCAGTGCTAGAGATTTCAGGGAGGAGGCGTGGGGCTACACCTTC. It specifies CSARDFREEAWGYTF.

This clonotype was recorded many times. The chain joins TRBV28 to TRBJ1-2, with D perhaps matching TRBD1 (6 bases). V dropped 10 bases and J dropped 4 bases, with 13 bases sitting between them. Germline V CDR1 and CDR2: MDHEN, SYDVKM. CDR3 length: 12 amino acids. The CDR3: CATTGRVYGYTF. Here the CDR3 DNA reads TGTGCCACCACAGGGCGGGTCTATGGCTACACCTTC.

This clonotype was recorded at least ten times. The genes are TRBV6-5 and TRBJ2-1, with D tentatively TRBD2 (5 bases). V gave up 0 bases and J gave up 9 bases, with 18 bases separating them. Germline-derived CDR1 and CDR2 are MNHEY and SVGAGI. CDR3 length: 16 amino acids. CDR3 in amino acids: CASSYSAVISRGEQFF. CDR3 nucleotides: TGTGCCAGCAGTTACTCGGCAGTAATCTCCCGGGGTGAGCAGTTCTTC.

This clonotype was counted at least ten times. The chain uses TRBV7-3 and TRBJ2-5; 15 bases match TRBD2. The J segment lost 2 bases and the V segment lost 1 base, leaving 5 bases of the junction unmatched. Germline assignment: CDR1 SGHTA and CDR2 FQGTGA. There are 18 residues in the CDR3. CDR3 nucleotide sequence: TGTGCCAGCAGCTTAAGGACTAGCGGGAGGGTCTGGCAAGAGACCCAGTACTTC. This encodes CASSLRTSGRVWQETQYF. The full variable domain, its missing parts supplied by reference TRBV7-3 and TRBJ2-5, is GAGVSQTPSNKVTEKGKYVELRCDPISGHTALYWYRQSLGQGPEFLIYFQGTGAADDSGLPNDRFFAVRPEGSVSTLKIQRTERGDSAVYLCASSLRTSGRVWQETQYFGPGTRLLVL.

Many counts were recorded for this clonotype. The chain carries TRBV4-2 and TRBJ2-1, with D perhaps TRBD2 (6 bases). V was pared by 8 bases and J by 2 bases, with 19 bases between. Germline V gene sequence: CDR1 LGHNA, CDR2 YNFKEQ. The CDR3 sequence is 16 residues long. In nucleotides, the CDR3 is TGTGCCAGCGGCCGGGCCGCTAGCGCGACCTACAATGAGCAGTTCTTC. Translation gives CASGRAASATYNEQFF.

This clonotype turned up a few times. This chain links TRBV6-5 with TRBJ2-3; D is unclear. The CDR3 spans 10 residues. Germline CDR1 MNHEY, CDR2 SVGAGI. Deletions cut 11 bases from V and 3 bases from J, with 6 bases between. The CDR3 is CAVGTDTQYF. The CDR3 DNA is TGTGCCGTTGGAACAGATACGCAGTATTTT.

This chain uses TRBV29-1 with TRBJ2-7; 7 nucleotides line up with TRBD2. V dropped 5 bases and J dropped 4; count of bases not matched to a gene: 8. The CDR3 runs to 13 residues. Germline CDR1 reads SQVTM; CDR2 reads ANQGSEA. CDR3 sequence (DNA): TGCAGCGTTCAGGGCGGGAGCACGTACGAGCAGTACTTC. It codes for CSVQGGSTYEQYF.

The rearrangement joins TRBV5-5 to TRBJ2-6; 7 nucleotides match TRBD2. The germline CDR1 and CDR2 sequences are SGHKS and YYEKEE (reference sequence). V was pared by 4 bases and J by 0 bases, with 7 bases of the junction left unmatched. The CDR3 consists of 17 residues. CDR3 region: CASSLGTISSGANVLTF. DNA for the CDR3: TGTGCCAGCAGCCTAGGGACTATCAGCTCTGGGGCCAACGTCCTGACTTTC.

The chain is built from TRBV5-1 and TRBJ1-4; the D is unclear. Germline-derived CDR1 and CDR2 are SGHRS and YFSETQ. The CDR3 runs 13 residues. Trimming removed 0 bases at V and 8 bases at J, with 8 bases between. CDR3 sequence reads: CASSLETGEKLFF. CDR3 nucleotide sequence: TGCGCCAGCAGCTTGGAGACTGGGGAAAAACTGTTTTTT.